This TCR beta chain was recovered during a study of T cells in localized non-small cell lung cancer. Whole-study findings and limits: Adjacent lung was found to contain a median roughly 58 of the top 100 tumor clones.

The CDR3 runs to 15 residues. The ends were cut back, 5 bases at V and 5 bases at J, with 18 bases in the middle. Germline V gives CDR1 MDHEN, CDR2 SYDVKM. Note on this clone: The target antigen is unknown.

The repertoire was sequenced with immunoSEQ multiplex PCR; TCRdb's copy has only in-frame clones and lacks some. Among some 32,000 clones, roughly 92% were seen once, and the ten largest hold more than 0.7%. This receptor was obtained from a woman aged 35 to 75 with stage I lung adenocarcinoma. Sequenced material: peripheral blood, taken before any cancer treatment. V is TRBV28 and J is TRBJ1-1; D remains ambiguous. The CDR3 region has the DNA TGTGCCAGCAGTCAACCGGGATCCCGAGGGACTGAAGCTTTCTTT. Translation gives CASSQPGSRGTEAFF.